Sequencing of this T cell receptor beta chain was carried out in a study of CD8+ T cells in alopecia areata. Study summary: Tofacitinib continued for 6 to 18 months and was then withheld for 6 months. Study conclusions and caveats: One nonresponder makes the tie between baseline CD8+ expansion and response uncertain. More clonal than normal scalp was lesional scalp, particularly alopecia totalis/universalis.

Extraction of RNA preceded its reverse transcription into cDNA, which served as the sequencing template. Repertoires were generated with immunoSEQ multiplex PCR, while TCRdb's copy carries only in-frame clones and drops some. The sample has approximately 220,000 clones, around two fifths seen once; the top ten hold roughly 0.45%. This clone was detected a few times. Its antigen is unidentified. Treatment here: oral pan-JAK inhibitor, 5-10 mg twice daily. Individuals with alopecia areata gave both lesional scalp punch biopsies and peripheral blood for collection. V was pared by 0 bases and J by 7 bases, with 11 bases between. The CDR3 covers 15 residues. The germline V gene encodes CDR1 SGDLS and CDR2 YYNGEE.

The source of this sequence is a human donor with alopecia areata. This material consisted of CD4+ T cells sorted from blood, taken at approximately week 30, from a patient treated with tofacitinib. The chain is built from TRBV9 and TRBJ1-6, with D possibly matching TRBD1 (6 bases). In nucleotides, the CDR3 is TGTGCCAGCAGCGTAGATAACAGGGCGAATTCACCCCTCCACTTT. Translation gives CASSVDNRANSPLHF.